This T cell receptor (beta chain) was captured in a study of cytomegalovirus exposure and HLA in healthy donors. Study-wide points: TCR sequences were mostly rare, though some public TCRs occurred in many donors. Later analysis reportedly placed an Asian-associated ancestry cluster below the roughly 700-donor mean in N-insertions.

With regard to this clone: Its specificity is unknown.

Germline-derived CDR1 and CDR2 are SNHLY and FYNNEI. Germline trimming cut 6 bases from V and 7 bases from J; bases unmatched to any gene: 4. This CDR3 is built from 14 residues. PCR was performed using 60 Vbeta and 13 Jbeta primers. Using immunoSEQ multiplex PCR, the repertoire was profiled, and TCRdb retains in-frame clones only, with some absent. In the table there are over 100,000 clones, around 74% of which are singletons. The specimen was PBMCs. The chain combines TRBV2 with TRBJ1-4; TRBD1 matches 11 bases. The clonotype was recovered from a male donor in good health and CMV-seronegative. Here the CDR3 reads CASRDRGRFEKLFF. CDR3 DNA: TGTGCCAGCAGGGACAGGGGGCGTTTTGAAAAACTGTTTTTT.